These T cell receptor beta chains were read from a single sample in a study of Ad26.COV2.S vaccination and SARS-CoV-2 variants. Some clones are missing from TCRdb's copy, which holds only in-frame ones; the method was immunoSEQ multiplex PCR. Of 300,000 to 400,000 clones in the sample, roughly 88% were seen once. The source material was peripheral blood, sampled in a trial of Ad26.COV2.S vaccine versus placebo. All receptors derive from a person between 18 and 60 years old who received the Ad26.COV2.S COVID-19 vaccine or a placebo. CDR3s include the opening cysteine and the closing phenylalanine or tryptophan.

j_gene	v_gene	CDR3aa
TRBJ1-5	TRBV13	CASSLSETFNQPQHF
TRBJ2-1	TRBV7-2	CASSPSGSSYNEQFF
TRBJ2-3	TRBV9	CASSGTGQSTDTQYF
TRBJ2-1	TRBV5-1	CASSLDVWFNEQFF
TRBJ2-2	TRBV5-1	CASSFLAGGLTGELFF
TRBJ1-3	TRBV28	CASSPGQAGNTIYF
TRBJ1-2	TRBV30	CAWSERTGGNYGYTF
TRBJ2-7	TRBV6-5	CASSPQGWEQYF
TRBJ2-1	TRBV7-6	CASSFIPSSYNEQFF
TRBJ1-3	TRBV5-6	CASSPFLEGPGEDTIYF
TRBJ2-1	TRBV27	CASTRQGIFSYNEQFF
TRBJ1-1	TRBV19	CASSIALRAGQNTEAFF
TRBJ2-3	TRBV6-2/TRBV6-3	CASSSNDRNTDTQYF
TRBJ2-3	TRBV11-2	CASRYEERGTDTQYF
TRBJ1-5	TRBV7-2	CASGVGYSNQPQHF
TRBJ2-3	TRBV5-1	CASSLELADTQYF
TRBJ2-2	TRBV9	CASSVDFGPGELFF
TRBJ2-5	TRBV5-1	CASSLIRGSSQETQYF
TRBJ2-3	TRBV29-1	CTTGWGSGTDTQYF
TRBJ2-5	TRBV18	CASSPPGGETQYF
TRBJ1-4	TRBV12-3/TRBV12-4	CASSLDRDEKLFF
TRBJ2-2	TRBV10-2	CATPGSSGRTGELFF
TRBJ2-2	TRBV28	CASSFQTNTGELFF
TRBJ1-1	TRBV7-9	CASSPKERSELRTEAFF
TRBJ2-1	TRBV4-1	CASSQALANEQFF
TRBJ2-7	TRBV15	CATSREGGLYEQYF
TRBJ1-2	TRBV9	CASSVEQGGYGYTF
TRBJ1-1	TRBV13	CASSLEGQGPLNTEAFF
TRBJ1-6	TRBV12-3/TRBV12-4	CASRRVRNSPLHF
TRBJ2-3	TRBV28	CASLEGTTTDTQYF
TRBJ1-2	TRBV10-3	CAISVGSGRLNDYGYTF
TRBJ1-2	TRBV2	CASARTPNYGYTF
TRBJ2-3	TRBV6-2/TRBV6-3	CASSTVAGGTTSTDTQYF
TRBJ2-1	TRBV5-1	CASSDGRGVGSYNEQFF
TRBJ1-1	TRBV19	CASSTPGQGVVEAFF
TRBJ2-5	TRBV11-3	CASSLDGRGRPQETQYF
TRBJ2-1	TRBV6-4	CASSPGALAGGINEQFF
TRBJ2-1	TRBV7-3	CASSGTGSDEQFF
TRBJ2-3	TRBV11-2	CASSLGTGRWGSGTPISDTQYF
TRBJ2-5	TRBV6-5	CASTSNRGLKTQYF
TRBJ1-5	TRBV5-5	CASSSGGGNQPQHF
TRBJ1-6	TRBV4-1	CASSQAPGVIHSPLHF
TRBJ1-6	TRBV27	CASSCLPGQAPYNSPLHF
TRBJ2-1	TRBV19	CASSMSGGLAVAEQFF
TRBJ2-4	TRBV19	CASSIGGGAKNIQYF
TRBJ2-7	TRBV2	CASSERASGAYEQYF
TRBJ1-1	TRBV3-1/TRBV3-2	CASSQRATEAFF
TRBJ2-7	TRBV29-1	CSVLSQGVSYEQYF
TRBJ1-5	TRBV5-1	CASSLVGASNQPQHF
TRBJ2-5	TRBV5-4	CASSDPAAAQETQYF
TRBJ2-1	TRBV12-3/TRBV12-4	CASSQRDYNEQFF
TRBJ1-5	TRBV2	CASNLQGAKNQPQHF
TRBJ2-7	TRBV7-2	CASSSYNGGSYEQYF
TRBJ1-1	TRBV5-6	CASSLWQDTEAFF
TRBJ1-4	TRBV5-1	CASSSDSTNEKLFF
TRBJ2-1	TRBV11-3	CASSLREGQEQFF
TRBJ2-7	TRBV7-9	CASSTAGTSYEQYF
TRBJ2-1	TRBV4-3	CASSQDKVGEFGEQFF
TRBJ2-1	TRBV5-8	CASRRGLYNEQFF